This T cell receptor beta chain appears in the sequencing data of a study of T cell responses to AZD1222 COVID-19 vaccine. This clone showed up just once. Its matching antigen is unknown. Study-wide results and caveats: Unmutated variant regions reportedly attract nearly half of all spike-specific TCRs. Repertoires were sampled only after the peak T cell response. Distributed over spike, vaccine-associated CD4 TCRs predominated at 160-218 and 743-854. Just a handful of people given AZD1222 tested seropositive at baseline.

The CDR3 spans 11 residues. Trimming took 2 bases from V and 11 from J, leaving 6 bases between them. Germline values: CDR1 MNHNS, CDR2 SASEGT. Using immunoSEQ multiplex PCR, the repertoire was profiled, and TCRdb retains in-frame clones only, with some absent. The sample has 180,000 or so clones; more than 80% are singletons. The source was peripheral blood, collected 28 days after the second dose of the MenACWY control vaccine. The rearrangement links TRBV6-1 to TRBJ1-4; no reliable D call. The receptor's source is an adult who received the MenACWY meningococcal vaccine as a control. The DNA of the CDR3 is TGTGCCAGCAGTGAACAAGGGAAACTGTTTTTT. It translates to CASSEQGKLFF.